The sequence of this T cell receptor beta chain was determined in a study of blood T cell repertoires in COVID-19. Whole-study context: Samples taken during acute and convalescent COVID-19 were collected in the United States, Italy and Spain. Nucleic acid was either cDNA or gDNA, and it came from T cells, B-cell-depleted T cells, or PBMCs.

Source study methods: Amplification of reference gene primers was used by the study to estimate nucleated cell counts. Clones were sequenced by immunoSEQ multiplex PCR, and TCRdb holds only the in-frame ones, with some missing. V, J and clone size reflect that table, while D and trimming were determined from the DNA. The top ten clones hold approximately 10% of a sample with more than 70,000 clones, around 90% of them seen once. Only one count was recorded for this clone. This CDR3 comprises 15 residues. The receptor's source is a human donor in a cohort sampled during active COVID-19. The source material was peripheral blood. The chain carries TRBV1 and TRBJ1-1; TRBD1, as called in the table, went unchecked against the DNA. TRBV1 is classified as a pseudogene. For the CDR3, the DNA is TGCACCAGCAGTTACACAGGGGACATGAACACTGAAGCTTTCTTT. Translation: CTSSYTGDMNTEAFF.